A single T cell receptor beta chain is shown here with its context. Its antigen is unknown. No clone much larger than this one lies a single base away; base qualities are absent. The V end loses 6 bases and the J end loses 4 bases, and a stretch of 12 bases separates them. Inclusive of the bounding cysteine and phenylalanine, the CDR3 is 13 residues long. The sequence is cut down to CDR3 DNA, 39 bases in frame from base 1. For CDR1 and CDR2, the germline V gene lists SNHLY and FYNNEI. The immunoSEQ Assay, a bias-controlled multiplex PCR, was used to amplify TCRbeta CDR3 regions from genomic DNA. Under the source paper's analysis protocol: Nucleated cell counts per sample were estimated from amplification of reference gene primers within the assay. To quantify the absolute abundance of each unique TCRbeta CDR3 rearrangement, sequence reads were collapsed and filtered. For each sample, productive Simpson clonality was calculated by taking the square root of Simpson's diversity index across productive rearrangements. TCRdb took over this immuneACCESS table, retaining in-frame rearrangements with V and J assigned. Such tables are incomplete; in checked studies, under half of the missing clones stem from an unresolved V gene, and the remainder is unexplained. V, J and clone size reflect that table, while D and trimming were determined from the DNA. The sample yields 200,000 to 250,000 clones; roughly 86% were counted once. The leading ten clones occupy about 2.9% of the sample.

The data stem from a study of blood T cell repertoires in COVID-19 (dated by TCRdb to between 2020 and 2021). Regarding the research as a whole: The collaborator samples originated in the United States, Italy and Spain and spanned the acute and convalescent phases of COVID-19. The material from the prospective study consisted of cDNA or gDNA derived from T cells, B-cell-depleted T cells, or PBMCs. The dataset comprised deeply sampled blood TCRbeta repertoires from subjects exposed to, actively infected with, or recovered from COVID-19. A freely available public database, intended as a resource for researchers studying the immune response to SARS-CoV-2, is where the repertoires were released. The samples were drawn from the first 160 participants of the ongoing ImmuneRACE study and from roughly 1,300 subjects provided by 6 global collaborators. The sample metadata nearly always contained a de-identified subject ID, COVID-19 status, age in years and sex. HLA class I and class II types, where available, came from metadata supplied by the sample provider rather than from assay-based typing. Findings and caveats that apply to the study as a whole: Clinical and demographic metadata were provided uncurated, with the amount varying by source and participant.

Another Seattle source contributed samples from volunteer blood donors who had recovered from COVID-19. The collaborating institutions used their own protocols to collect whole blood in K2EDTA tubes. For TCRbeta analysis, collaborators shipped samples in one of three forms: frozen whole blood, isolated PBMCs, or DNA extracted from either of those sample types. The rearrangement combines TRBV2 with TRBJ2-5, and the D gene may be TRBD1, 6 bases matching. Sequenced material: peripheral blood. The receptor was derived from a woman aged 25 to 39 who had recovered from COVID-19. The CDR3 has the sequence CASRELRGETQYF. The bases read TGTGCCAGCAGAGAACTCAGGGGAGAGACCCAGTACTTC.